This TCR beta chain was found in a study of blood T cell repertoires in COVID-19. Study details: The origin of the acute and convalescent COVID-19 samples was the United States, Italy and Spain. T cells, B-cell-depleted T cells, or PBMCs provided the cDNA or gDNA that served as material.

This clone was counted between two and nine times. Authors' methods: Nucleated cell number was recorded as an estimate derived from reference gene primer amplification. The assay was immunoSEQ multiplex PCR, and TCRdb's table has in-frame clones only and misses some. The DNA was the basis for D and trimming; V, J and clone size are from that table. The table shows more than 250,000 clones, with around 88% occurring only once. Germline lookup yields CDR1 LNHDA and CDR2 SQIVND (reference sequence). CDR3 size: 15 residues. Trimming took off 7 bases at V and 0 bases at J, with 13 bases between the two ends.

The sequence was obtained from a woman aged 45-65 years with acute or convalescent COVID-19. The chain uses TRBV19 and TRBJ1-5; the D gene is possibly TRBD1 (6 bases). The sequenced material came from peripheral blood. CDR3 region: CASNYWTDSNQPQHF. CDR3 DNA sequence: TGTGCCAGTAATTATTGGACAGATAGCAATCAGCCCCAGCATTTT.